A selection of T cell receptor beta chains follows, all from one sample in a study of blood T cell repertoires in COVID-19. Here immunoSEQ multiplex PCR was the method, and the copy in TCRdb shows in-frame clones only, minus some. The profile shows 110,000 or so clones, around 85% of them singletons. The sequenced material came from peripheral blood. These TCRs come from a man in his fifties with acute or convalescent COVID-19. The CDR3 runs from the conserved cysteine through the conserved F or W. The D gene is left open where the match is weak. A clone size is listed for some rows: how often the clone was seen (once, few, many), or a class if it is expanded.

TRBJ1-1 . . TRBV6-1 CASRGGVNTEAFF TGTGCCAGCAGGGGGGGGGTGAACACTGAAGCTTTCTTT
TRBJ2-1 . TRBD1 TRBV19 CASSILTGGHNEQFF TGTGCCAGTAGTATTCTAACAGGGGGACACAATGAGCAGTTCTTC
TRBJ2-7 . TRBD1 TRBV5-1 CATRGDRGYEQYF TGCGCCACGCGTGGGGACAGGGGCTACGAGCAGTACTTC
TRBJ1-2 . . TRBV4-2 CASSQDPGWVDTF TGTGCCAGCAGCCAAGATCCGGGTTGGGTCGACACCTTC
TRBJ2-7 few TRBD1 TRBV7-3 CASSSQGGTTRDEQYF TGTGCCAGCAGCTCTCAAGGGGGCACGACCCGGGACGAGCAGTACTTC
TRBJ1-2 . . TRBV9 CASSVAPFAPSPQKNREGYGYTF TGTGCCAGCAGCGTAGCCCCTTTTGCCCCCTCACCTCAAAAAAACAGGGAGGGTTATGGCTACACCTTC
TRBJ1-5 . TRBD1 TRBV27 CASSLSLDRVGQPQHF TGTGCCAGCAGTTTATCCTTGGACAGGGTTGGTCAGCCCCAGCATTTT
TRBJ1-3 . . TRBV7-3 CASSLGQGHTIYF TGTGCCAGCAGCCTAGGTCAGGGCCACACCATATATTTT
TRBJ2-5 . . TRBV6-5 CASGIFEGRGETQYF TGTGCCAGTGGCATTTTTGAAGGCCGAGGAGAGACCCAGTACTTC
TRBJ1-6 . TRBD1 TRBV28 CASSSPKDRARGAPLHF TGTGCCAGCAGTTCTCCAAAGGACAGGGCAAGAGGGGCACCCCTCCACTTT
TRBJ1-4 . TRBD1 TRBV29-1 CSVVRGTEGKLFF TGCAGCGTTGTTAGAGGGACAGAGGGAAAACTGTTTTTT
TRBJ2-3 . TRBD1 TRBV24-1 CATSDWTGAAIDTQYF TGTGCCACCAGTGATTGGACAGGGGCGGCAATAGATACGCAGTATTTT
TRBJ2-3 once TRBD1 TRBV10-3 CAISVGDRGTDTQYF TGTGCCATCAGTGTAGGGGACAGGGGCACAGATACGCAGTATTTT